This T cell receptor (beta chain) was retrieved from a study of blood T cell repertoires in COVID-19. Original handling: The assay estimated nucleated cells by amplifying reference gene primers. The method was immunoSEQ multiplex PCR; TCRdb's version includes in-frame clones alone and lacks a portion of them. V and J calls and clone size are as listed in that table; D and trimming were resolved from the DNA. The data show almost 300,000 clones, around 86% seen once. The table lists this clone with a count of one. Germline values: CDR1 KGHSH, CDR2 LQKENI. With 2 bases clipped from V and 3 bases from J, the junction kept 6 bases outside the gene matches. The length of the CDR3 is 16 residues.

The receptor's source is a man between 65 and 85 years old with acute or convalescent COVID-19. The chain employs TRBV18 and TRBJ2-3, with 9 bases identical to TRBD1. Sequencing input: peripheral blood. CDR3: CASSPGQGSGTDTQYF. DNA for the CDR3: TGTGCCAGCTCACCAGGACAGGGGTCAGGGACAGATACGCAGTATTTT.